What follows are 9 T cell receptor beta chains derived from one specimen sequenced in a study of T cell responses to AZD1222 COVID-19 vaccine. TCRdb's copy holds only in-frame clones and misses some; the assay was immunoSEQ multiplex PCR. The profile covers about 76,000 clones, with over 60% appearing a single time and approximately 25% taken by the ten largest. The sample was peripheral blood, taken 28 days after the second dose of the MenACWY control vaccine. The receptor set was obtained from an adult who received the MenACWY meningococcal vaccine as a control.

The CDR3: CASNAAGGVTEAFF. The CDR3 region has the DNA TGTGCCAGCAATGCGGCCGGAGGGGTCACTGAAGCTTTCTTT. This chain links TRBV2 with TRBJ1-1, with D perhaps matching TRBD1 (5 bases). Germline lookup yields CDR1 SNHLY and CDR2 FYNNEI. The CDR3 sequence is 14 residues long. Trimming removed 7 bases at V and 4 bases at J, with 16 bases between.

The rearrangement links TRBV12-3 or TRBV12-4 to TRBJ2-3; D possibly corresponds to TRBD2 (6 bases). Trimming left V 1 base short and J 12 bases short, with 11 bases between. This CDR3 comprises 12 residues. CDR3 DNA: TGTGCCAGCAGTTTAGGGCGGGAAGTACAGTATTTT. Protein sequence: CASSLGREVQYF.

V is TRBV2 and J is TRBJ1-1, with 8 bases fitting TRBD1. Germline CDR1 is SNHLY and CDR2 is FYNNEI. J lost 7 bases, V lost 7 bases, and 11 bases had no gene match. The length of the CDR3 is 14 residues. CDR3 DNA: TGTGCCAGCACGGGAGGACAGGGTAGGAGTGAAGCTTTCTTT. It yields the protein CASTGGQGRSEAFF. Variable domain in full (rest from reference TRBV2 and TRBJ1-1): EPEVTQTPSHQVTQMGQEVILRCVPISNHLYFYWYRQILGQKVEFLVSFYNNEISEKSEIFDDQFSVERPDGSNFTLKIRSTKLEDSAMYFCASTGGQGRSEAFFGQGTRLTVV.

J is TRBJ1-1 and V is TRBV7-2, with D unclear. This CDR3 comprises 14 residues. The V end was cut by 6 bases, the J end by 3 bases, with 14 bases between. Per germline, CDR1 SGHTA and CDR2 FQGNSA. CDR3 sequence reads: CASSFNNGDTEAFF. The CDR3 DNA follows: TGTGCCAGCAGTTTTAACAATGGTGACACTGAAGCTTTCTTT. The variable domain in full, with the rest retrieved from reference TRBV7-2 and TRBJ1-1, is GAGVSQSPSNKVTEKGKDVELRCDPISGHTALYWYRQSLGQGLEFLIYFQGNSAPDKSGLPSDRFSAERTGGSVSTLTIQRTQQEDSAVYLCASSFNNGDTEAFFGQGTRLTVV.

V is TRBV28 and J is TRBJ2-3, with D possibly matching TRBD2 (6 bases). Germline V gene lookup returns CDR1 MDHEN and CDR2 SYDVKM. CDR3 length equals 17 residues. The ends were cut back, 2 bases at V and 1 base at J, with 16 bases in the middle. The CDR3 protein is CASSLGLFNFGTDTQYF. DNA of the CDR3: TGTGCCAGCAGTTTAGGACTATTTAATTTTGGCACAGATACGCAGTATTTT.

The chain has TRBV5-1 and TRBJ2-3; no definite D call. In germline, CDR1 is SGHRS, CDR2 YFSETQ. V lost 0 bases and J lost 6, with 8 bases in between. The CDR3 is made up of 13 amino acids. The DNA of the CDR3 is TGCGCCAGCAGCTTGGTAGTGTGGGATACGCAGTATTTT. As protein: CASSLVVWDTQYF.

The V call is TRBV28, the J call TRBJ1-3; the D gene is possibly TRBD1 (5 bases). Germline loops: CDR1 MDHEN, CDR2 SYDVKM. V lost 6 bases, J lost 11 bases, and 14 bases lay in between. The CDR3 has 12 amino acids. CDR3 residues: CASSLPGDPIYF. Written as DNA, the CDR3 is TGTGCCAGCAGCCTACCCGGGGACCCCATATATTTT.

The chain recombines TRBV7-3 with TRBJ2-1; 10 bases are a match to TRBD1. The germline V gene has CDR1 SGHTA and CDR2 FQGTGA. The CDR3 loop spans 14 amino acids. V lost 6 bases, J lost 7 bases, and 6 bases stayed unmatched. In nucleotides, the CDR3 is TGTGCCAGCAGTCCCGGACAGGGGGTGAATGAGCAGTTCTTC. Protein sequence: CASSPGQGVNEQFF.

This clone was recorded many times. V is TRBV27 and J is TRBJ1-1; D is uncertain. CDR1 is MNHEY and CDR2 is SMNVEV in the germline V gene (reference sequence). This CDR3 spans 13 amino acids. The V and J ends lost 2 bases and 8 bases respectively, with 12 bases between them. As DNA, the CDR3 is TGTGCCAGCAGTTTAGGAGGACTTTCCGAAGCTTTCTTT. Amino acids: CASSLGGLSEAFF.